This T cell receptor beta chain was found in a study of T cells in localized non-small cell lung cancer. The study's findings and limits: Clonality peaked in uninvolved adjacent lung rather than tumor. In adjacent lung appeared a median 57 of the top 100 tumor clones.

A word on this clone: Its antigen is undetermined.

Profiled with immunoSEQ multiplex PCR; TCRdb holds only in-frame clones, not every one. The sample includes roughly 40,000 clones, 81% seen only once; the top ten take around 7.5%. Sequencing used peripheral blood mononuclear cells, obtained before any cancer treatment. This receptor was obtained from a male donor aged 60 or over with stage II lung adenocarcinoma.

The CDR3 sequence: CASSFDGYNQPQHF. For the CDR3, the DNA is TGTGCCAGCAGCTTTGACGGATACAATCAGCCCCAGCATTTT. The chain employs TRBV7-2 and TRBJ1-5, with no clear D. Germline lookup yields CDR1 SGHTA and CDR2 FQGNSA. The CDR3 contains 14 residues. V lost 3 bases to trimming and J lost 3 bases, with 9 bases between them.